The sequence of this T cell receptor beta chain was determined in a study of T cell responses to AZD1222 COVID-19 vaccine. The protocol was immunoSEQ multiplex PCR, while the TCRdb copy is restricted to in-frame clones and leaves out a portion. The data show some 160,000 clones, 85% to 95% seen once. The study, taken as a whole, reports: Across spike, vaccine-associated CD4 TCRs were found, dominant at 160-218 and 743-854.

Germline V lookup: CDR1 MNHEY, CDR2 SVGAGI. This CDR3 is built from 13 residues. V dropped 10 bases and J dropped 13; count of bases not matched to a gene: 14. This clone was counted a few times. What it recognizes is unknown. The chain has TRBV6-5 and TRBJ1-4, with 8 positions matching TRBD1. The TCR comes from an adult in good health. The input for sequencing was peripheral blood, taken on day 0 of AZD1222 vaccination. This CDR3 reads CATISGTGDLLFF. CDR3 in DNA: TGTGCCACCATCTCGGGGACAGGTGACTTACTGTTTTTT.